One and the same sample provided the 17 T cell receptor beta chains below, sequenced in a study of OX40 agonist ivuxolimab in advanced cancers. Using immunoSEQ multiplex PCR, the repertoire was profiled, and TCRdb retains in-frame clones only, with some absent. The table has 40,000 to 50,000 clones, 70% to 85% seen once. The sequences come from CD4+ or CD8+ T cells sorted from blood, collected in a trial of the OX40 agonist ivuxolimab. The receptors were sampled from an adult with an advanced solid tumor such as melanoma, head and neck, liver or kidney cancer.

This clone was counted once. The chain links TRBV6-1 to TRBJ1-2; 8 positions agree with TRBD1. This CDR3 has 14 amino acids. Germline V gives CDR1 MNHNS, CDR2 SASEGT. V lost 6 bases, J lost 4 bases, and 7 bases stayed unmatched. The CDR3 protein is CASREQGGGYGYTF. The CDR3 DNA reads TGTGCCAGCAGAGAACAGGGGGGAGGCTATGGCTACACCTTC.

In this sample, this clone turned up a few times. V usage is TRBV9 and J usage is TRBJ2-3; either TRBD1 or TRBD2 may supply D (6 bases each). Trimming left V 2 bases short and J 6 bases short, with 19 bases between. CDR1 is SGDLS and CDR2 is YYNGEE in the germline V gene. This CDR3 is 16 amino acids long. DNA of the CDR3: TGTGCCAGCAGCGTCGATTCCCGGGGGCCATGGGATACGCAGTATTTT. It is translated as CASSVDSRGPWDTQYF.

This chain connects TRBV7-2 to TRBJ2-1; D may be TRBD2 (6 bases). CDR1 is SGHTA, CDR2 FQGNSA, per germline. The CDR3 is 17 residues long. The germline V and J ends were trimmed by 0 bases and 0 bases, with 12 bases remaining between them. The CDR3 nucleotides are TGTGCCAGCAGCTTAGCGAGCGGAGGGAGCTCCTACAATGAGCAGTTCTTC. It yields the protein CASSLASGGSSYNEQFF.

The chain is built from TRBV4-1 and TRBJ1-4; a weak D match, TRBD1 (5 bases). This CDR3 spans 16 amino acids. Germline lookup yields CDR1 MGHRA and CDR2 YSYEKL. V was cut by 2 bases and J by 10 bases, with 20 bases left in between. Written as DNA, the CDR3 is TGCGCCAGCAGCCAAAGTGACAGTCCCACGCGGGGAAAACTGTTTTTT. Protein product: CASSQSDSPTRGKLFF.

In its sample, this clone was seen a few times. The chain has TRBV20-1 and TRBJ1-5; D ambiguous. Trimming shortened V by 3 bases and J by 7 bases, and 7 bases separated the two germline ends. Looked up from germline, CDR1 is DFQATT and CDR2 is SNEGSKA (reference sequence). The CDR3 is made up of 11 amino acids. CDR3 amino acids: CSASGGQPQHF. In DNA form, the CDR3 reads TGCAGTGCTAGTGGAGGACAGCCCCAGCATTTT.

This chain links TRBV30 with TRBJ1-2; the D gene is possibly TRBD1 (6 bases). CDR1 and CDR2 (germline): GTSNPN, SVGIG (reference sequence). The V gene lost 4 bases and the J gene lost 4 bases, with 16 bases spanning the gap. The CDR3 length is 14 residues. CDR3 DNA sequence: TGTGCCTGGAACAAATTAACAGGGCGCTATGGCTACACCTTC. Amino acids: CAWNKLTGRYGYTF.

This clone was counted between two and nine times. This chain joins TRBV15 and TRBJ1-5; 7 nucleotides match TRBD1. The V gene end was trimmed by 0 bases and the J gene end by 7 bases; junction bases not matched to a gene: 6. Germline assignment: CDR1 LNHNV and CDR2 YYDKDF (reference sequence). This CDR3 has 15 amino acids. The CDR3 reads CATSRDPGGSQPQHF. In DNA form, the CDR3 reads TGTGCCACCAGCAGAGACCCAGGGGGAAGCCAGCCCCAGCATTTT.

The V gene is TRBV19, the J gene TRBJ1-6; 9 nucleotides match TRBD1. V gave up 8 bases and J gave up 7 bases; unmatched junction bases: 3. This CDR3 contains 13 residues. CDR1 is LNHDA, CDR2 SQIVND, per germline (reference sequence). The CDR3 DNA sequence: TGTGCCAGTTCTGGGACAGGGAATTCACCCCTCCACTTT. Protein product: CASSGTGNSPLHF.

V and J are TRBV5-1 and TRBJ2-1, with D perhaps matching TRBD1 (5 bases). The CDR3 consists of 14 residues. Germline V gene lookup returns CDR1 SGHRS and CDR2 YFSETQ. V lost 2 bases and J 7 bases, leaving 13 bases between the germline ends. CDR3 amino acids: CASSLGSGRNEQFF. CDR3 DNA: TGCGCCAGCAGCTTAGGATCAGGGCGGAATGAGCAGTTCTTC.

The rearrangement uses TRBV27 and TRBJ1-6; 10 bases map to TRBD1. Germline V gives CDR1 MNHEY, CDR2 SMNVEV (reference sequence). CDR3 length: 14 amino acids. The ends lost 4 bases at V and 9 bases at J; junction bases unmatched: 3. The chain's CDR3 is CASSSGTGVSPLHF. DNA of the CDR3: TGTGCCAGCAGTTCCGGGACAGGGGTTTCACCCCTCCACTTT.

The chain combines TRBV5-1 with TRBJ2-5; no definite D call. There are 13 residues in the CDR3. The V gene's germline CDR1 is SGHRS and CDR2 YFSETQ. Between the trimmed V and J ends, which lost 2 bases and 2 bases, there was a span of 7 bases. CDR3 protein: CASSLSQQETQYF. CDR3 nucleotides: TGCGCCAGCAGCTTATCCCAGCAAGAGACCCAGTACTTC.

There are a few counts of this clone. The CDR3 loop reads CASSPTSDRVGETQYF. CDR3 DNA: TGTGCCAGCAGCCCTACTTCAGACAGGGTGGGAGAGACCCAGTACTTC. The chain is built from TRBV5-5 and TRBJ2-5; the match to TRBD1 covers 7 bases. V shed 4 bases, J shed 4 bases, and the junction held 13 bases outside the gene matches. The CDR3 is made up of 16 amino acids. Germline V gene data show CDR1 as SGHKS and CDR2 as YYEKEE (reference sequence). The full variable domain, its missing parts supplied by reference TRBV5-5 and TRBJ2-5, is DAGVTQSPTHLIKTRGQQVTLRCSPISGHKSVSWYQQVLGQGPQFIFQYYEKEERGRGNFPDRFSARQFPNYSSELNVNALLLGDSALYLCASSPTSDRVGETQYFGPGTRLLVL.

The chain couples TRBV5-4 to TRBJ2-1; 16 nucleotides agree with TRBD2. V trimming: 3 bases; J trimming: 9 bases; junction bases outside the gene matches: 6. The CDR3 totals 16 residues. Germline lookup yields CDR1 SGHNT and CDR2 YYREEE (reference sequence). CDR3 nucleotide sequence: TGTGCCAGCAGCTCGGGACTAGCGGGGGGGCCAGCTGAGCAGTTCTTC. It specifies CASSSGLAGGPAEQFF.

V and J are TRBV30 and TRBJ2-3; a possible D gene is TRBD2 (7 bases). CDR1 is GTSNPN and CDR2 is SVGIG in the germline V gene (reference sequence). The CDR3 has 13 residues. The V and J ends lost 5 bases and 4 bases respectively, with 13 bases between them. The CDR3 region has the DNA TGTGCCTGGGATCGCGGGGGCCCAGATACGCAGTATTTT. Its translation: CAWDRGGPDTQYF.

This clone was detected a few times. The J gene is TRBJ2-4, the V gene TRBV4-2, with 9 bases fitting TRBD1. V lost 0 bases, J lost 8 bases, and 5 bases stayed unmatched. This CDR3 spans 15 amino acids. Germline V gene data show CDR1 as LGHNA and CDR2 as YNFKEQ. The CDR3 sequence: CASSQEWTGVDIQYF. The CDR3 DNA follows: TGTGCCAGCAGCCAAGAATGGACAGGGGTGGACATTCAGTACTTC.

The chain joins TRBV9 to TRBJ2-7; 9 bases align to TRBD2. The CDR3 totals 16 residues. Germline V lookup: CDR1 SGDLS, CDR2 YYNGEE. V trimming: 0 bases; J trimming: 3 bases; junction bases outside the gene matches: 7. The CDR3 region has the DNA TGTGCCAGCAGCGTAGCTACGGCGGGGGGGTTCTACGAGCAGTACTTC. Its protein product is CASSVATAGGFYEQYF.

The CDR3 spells CAWGKGLTGELFF. The CDR3 coding sequence is TGTGCCTGGGGAAAGGGGCTCACCGGGGAGCTGTTTTTT. The chain links TRBV30 to TRBJ2-2; possibly TRBD1 for D (5 bases). There are 13 residues in the CDR3. V dropped 5 bases and J dropped 4 bases, with 11 bases sitting between them. Germline CDR1 GTSNPN, CDR2 SVGIG (reference sequence).